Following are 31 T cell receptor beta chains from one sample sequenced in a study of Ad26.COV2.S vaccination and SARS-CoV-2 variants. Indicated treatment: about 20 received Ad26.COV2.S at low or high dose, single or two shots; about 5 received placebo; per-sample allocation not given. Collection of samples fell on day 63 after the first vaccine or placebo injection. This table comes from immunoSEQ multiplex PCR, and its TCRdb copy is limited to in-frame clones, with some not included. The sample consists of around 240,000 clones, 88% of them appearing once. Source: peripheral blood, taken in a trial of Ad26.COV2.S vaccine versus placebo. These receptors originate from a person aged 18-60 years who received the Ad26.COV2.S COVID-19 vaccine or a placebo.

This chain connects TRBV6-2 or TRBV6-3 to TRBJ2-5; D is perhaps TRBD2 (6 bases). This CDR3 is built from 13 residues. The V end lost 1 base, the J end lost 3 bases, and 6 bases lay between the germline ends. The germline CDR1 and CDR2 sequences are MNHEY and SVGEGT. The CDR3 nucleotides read TGTGCCAGCAGTTACTGGGGGGAAGAGACCCAGTACTTC. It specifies CASSYWGEETQYF.

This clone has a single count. DNA for the CDR3: TGCGCCAGCAGCTTGTGGTCAGGCACTGAAGCTTTCTTT. Its translation: CASSLWSGTEAFF. The chain links TRBV5-1 to TRBJ1-1; D not resolved. This CDR3 comprises 13 residues. The germline V gene has CDR1 SGHRS and CDR2 YFSETQ. With 1 base removed from V and 4 bases from J, the gap between germline ends came to 8 bases.

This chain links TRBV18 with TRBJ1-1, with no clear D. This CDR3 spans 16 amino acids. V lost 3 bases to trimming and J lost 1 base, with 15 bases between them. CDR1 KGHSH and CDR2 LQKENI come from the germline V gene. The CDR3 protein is CASSPLAGRGNTEAFF. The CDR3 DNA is TGTGCCAGCTCACCTTTGGCTGGACGGGGGAACACTGAAGCTTTCTTT. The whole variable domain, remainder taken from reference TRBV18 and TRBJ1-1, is NAGVMQNPRHLVRRRGQEARLRCSPMKGHSHVYWYRQLPEEGLKFMVYLQKENIIDESGMPKERFSAEFPKEGPSILRIQQVVRGDSAAYFCASSPLAGRGNTEAFFGQGTRLTVV.

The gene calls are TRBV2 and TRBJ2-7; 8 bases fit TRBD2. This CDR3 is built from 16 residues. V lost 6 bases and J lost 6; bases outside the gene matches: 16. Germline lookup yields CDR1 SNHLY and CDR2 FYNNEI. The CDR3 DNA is TGTGCCAGCAGCCCGGGGGGGGCGAACGTGGGCGGCGAGCAGTACTTC. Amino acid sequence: CASSPGGANVGGEQYF.

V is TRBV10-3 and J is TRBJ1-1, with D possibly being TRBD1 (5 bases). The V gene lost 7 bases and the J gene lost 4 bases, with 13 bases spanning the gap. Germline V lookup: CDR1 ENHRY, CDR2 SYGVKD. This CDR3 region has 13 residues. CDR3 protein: CAIKGALGTEAFF. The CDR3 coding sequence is TGTGCCATCAAAGGGGCATTAGGCACTGAAGCTTTCTTT.

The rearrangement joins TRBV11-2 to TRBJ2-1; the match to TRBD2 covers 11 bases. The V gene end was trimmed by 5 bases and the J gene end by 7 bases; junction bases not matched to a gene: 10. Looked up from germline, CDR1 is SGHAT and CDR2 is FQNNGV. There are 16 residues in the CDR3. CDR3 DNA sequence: TGTGCCAGCAGCCTGCCGACTAGCGGGATTTGGAATGAGCAGTTCTTC. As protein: CASSLPTSGIWNEQFF.

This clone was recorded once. CDR3: CASSAGQGAVYGYTF. The DNA of the CDR3 is TGTGCCAGCAGCGCGGGACAGGGGGCGGTCTATGGCTACACCTTC. The chain joins TRBV5-6 to TRBJ1-2; 12 positions match TRBD1. Germline V lookup: CDR1 SGHDT, CDR2 YYEEEE. This CDR3 has 15 residues. The V gene end was trimmed by 4 bases and the J gene end by 4 bases; junction bases not matched to a gene: 5.

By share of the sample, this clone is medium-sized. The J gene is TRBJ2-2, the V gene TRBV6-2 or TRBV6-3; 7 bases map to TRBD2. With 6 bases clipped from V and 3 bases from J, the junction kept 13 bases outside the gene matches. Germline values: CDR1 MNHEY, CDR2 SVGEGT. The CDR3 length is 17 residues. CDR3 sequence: CASSPFFAGAHTGELFF. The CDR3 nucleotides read TGTGCCAGCAGCCCCTTCTTCGCGGGAGCGCACACCGGGGAGCTGTTTTTT.

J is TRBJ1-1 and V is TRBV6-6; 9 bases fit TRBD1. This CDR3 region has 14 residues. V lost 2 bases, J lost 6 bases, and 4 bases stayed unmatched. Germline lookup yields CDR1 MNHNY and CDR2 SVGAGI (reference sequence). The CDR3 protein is CASSYKTGGAEAFF. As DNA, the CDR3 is TGTGCCAGCAGTTACAAGACAGGGGGGGCTGAAGCTTTCTTT.

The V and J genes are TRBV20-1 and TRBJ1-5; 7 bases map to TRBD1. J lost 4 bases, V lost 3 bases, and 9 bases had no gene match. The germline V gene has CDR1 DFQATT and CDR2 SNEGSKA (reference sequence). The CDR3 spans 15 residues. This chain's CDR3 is CSASWDSPGNQPQHF. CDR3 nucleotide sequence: TGCAGTGCTAGTTGGGACAGCCCAGGAAATCAGCCCCAGCATTTT.

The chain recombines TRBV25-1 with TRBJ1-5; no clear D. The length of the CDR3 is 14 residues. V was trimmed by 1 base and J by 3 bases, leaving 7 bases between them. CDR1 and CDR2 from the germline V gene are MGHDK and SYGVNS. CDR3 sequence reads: CASSESGSNQPQHF. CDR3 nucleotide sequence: TGTGCCAGCAGTGAATCTGGGTCCAATCAGCCCCAGCATTTT.

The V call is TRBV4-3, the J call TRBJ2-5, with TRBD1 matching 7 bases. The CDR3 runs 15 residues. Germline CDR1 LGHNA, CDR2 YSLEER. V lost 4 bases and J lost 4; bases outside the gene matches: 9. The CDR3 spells CASSLGTAEVETQYF. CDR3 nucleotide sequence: TGCGCCAGCAGCCTTGGGACAGCTGAGGTAGAGACCCAGTACTTC.

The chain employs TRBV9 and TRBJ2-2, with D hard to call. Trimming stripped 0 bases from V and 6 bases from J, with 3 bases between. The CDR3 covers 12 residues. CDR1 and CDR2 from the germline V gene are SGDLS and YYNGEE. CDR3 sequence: CASSVGPGELFF. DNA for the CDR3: TGTGCCAGCAGCGTAGGTCCCGGGGAGCTGTTTTTT.

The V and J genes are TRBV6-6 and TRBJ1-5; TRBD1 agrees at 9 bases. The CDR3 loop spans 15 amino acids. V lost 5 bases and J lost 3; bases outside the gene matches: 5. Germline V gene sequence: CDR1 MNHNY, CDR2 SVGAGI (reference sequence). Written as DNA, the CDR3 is TGTGCCAGCAGTCCCACAGGGGGCCCCAATCAGCCCCAGCATTTT. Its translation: CASSPTGGPNQPQHF.

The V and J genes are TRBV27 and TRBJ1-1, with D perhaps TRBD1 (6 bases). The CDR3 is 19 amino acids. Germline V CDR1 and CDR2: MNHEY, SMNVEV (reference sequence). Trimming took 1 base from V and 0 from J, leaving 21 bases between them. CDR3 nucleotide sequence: TGTGCCAGCAGTTTATTCCCGGTCAGGTGGGGGCTCATGAACACTGAAGCTTTCTTT. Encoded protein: CASSLFPVRWGLMNTEAFF.

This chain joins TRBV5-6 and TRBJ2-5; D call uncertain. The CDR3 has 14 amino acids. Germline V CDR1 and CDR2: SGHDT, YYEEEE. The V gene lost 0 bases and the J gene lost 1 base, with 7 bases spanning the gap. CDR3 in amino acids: CASSLVAPQETQYF. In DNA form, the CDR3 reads TGTGCCAGCAGCTTGGTCGCACCCCAAGAGACCCAGTACTTC.

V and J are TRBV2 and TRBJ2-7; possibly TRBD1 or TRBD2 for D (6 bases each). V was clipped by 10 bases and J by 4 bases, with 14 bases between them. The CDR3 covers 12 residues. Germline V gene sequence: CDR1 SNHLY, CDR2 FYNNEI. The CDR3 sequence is CATSGAGYEQYF. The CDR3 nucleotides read TGTGCCACCTCAGGGGCGGGATACGAGCAGTACTTC.

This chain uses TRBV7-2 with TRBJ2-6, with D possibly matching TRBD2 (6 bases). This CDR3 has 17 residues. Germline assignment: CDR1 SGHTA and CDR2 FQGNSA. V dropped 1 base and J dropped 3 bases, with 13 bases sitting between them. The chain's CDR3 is CASSLGSTAGGANVLTF. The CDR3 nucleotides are TGTGCCAGCAGCTTAGGATCGACAGCGGGTGGGGCCAACGTCCTGACTTTC.

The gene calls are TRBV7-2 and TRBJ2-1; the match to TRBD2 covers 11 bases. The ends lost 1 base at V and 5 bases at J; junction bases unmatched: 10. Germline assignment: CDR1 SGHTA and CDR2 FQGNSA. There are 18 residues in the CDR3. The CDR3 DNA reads TGTGCCAGCAGCTTAGTTATGGTAGCGGGGGGGCCAAACAATGAGCAGTTCTTC. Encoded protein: CASSLVMVAGGPNNEQFF. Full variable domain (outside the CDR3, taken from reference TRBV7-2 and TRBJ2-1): GAGVSQSPSNKVTEKGKDVELRCDPISGHTALYWYRQSLGQGLEFLIYFQGNSAPDKSGLPSDRFSAERTGGSVSTLTIQRTQQEDSAVYLCASSLVMVAGGPNNEQFFGPGTRLTVL.

The CDR3, as DNA: TGCGCCAGCAGCAGTGACGGCCGGACGCACACCGGGGAGCTGTTTTTT. Encoded protein: CASSSDGRTHTGELFF. The chain has TRBV5-1 and TRBJ2-2; D is ambiguous. In germline, CDR1 is SGHRS, CDR2 YFSETQ. CDR3 length: 16 amino acids. The V end was cut by 4 bases, the J end by 3 bases, with 16 bases between.

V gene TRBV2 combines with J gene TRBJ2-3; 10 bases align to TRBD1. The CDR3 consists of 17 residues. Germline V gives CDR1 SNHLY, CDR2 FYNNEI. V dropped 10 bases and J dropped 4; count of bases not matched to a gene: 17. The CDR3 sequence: CATSGRRGDRGADTQYF. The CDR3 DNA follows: TGTGCCACCTCCGGCCGTCGGGGGGACAGGGGTGCAGATACGCAGTATTTT. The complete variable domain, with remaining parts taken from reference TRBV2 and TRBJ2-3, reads EPEVTQTPSHQVTQMGQEVILRCVPISNHLYFYWYRQILGQKVEFLVSFYNNEISEKSEIFDDQFSVERPDGSNFTLKIRSTKLEDSAMYFCATSGRRGDRGADTQYFGPGTRLTVL.

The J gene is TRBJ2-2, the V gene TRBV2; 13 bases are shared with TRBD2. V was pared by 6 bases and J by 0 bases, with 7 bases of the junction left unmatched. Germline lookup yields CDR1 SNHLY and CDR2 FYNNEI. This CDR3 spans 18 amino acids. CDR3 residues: CASRGLAGFLSNTGELFF. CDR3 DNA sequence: TGTGCCAGCAGGGGACTAGCGGGGTTTCTATCGAACACCGGGGAGCTGTTTTTT.

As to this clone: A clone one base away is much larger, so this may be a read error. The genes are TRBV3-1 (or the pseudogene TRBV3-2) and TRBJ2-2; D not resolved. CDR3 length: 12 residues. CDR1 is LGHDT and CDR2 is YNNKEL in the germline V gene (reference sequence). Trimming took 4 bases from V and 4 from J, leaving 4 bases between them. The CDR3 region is CASSLPTGELFF. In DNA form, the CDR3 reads TGTGCCAGCAGCCTACCCACCGGGGAGCTGTTTTTT.

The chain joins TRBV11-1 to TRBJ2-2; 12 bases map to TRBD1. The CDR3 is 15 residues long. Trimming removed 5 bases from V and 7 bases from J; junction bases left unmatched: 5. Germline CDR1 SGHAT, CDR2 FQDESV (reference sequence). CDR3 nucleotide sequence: TGTGCCAGCAGCCGGGGACAGGGGGCTAGCGGGGAGCTGTTTTTT. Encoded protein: CASSRGQGASGELFF.

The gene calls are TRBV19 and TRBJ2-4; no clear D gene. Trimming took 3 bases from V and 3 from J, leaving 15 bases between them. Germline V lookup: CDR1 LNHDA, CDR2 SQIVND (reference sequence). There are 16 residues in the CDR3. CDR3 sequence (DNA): TGTGCCAGTAGTATTAGGAGTGCGGCAGACAAAAACATTCAGTACTTC. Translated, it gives CASSIRSAADKNIQYF.

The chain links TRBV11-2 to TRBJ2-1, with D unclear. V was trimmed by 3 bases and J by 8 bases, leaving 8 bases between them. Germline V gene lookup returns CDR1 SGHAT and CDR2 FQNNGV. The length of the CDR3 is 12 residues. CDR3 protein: CASSFTPDEQFF. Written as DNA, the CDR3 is TGTGCCAGCAGCTTTACCCCGGATGAGCAGTTCTTC.

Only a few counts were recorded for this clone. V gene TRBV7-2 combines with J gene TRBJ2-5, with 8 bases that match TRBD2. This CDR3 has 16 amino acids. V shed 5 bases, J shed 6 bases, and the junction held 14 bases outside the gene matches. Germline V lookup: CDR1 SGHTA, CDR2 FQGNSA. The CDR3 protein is CASSPRGSRGVQTQYF. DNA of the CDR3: TGTGCCAGCAGCCCCCGCGGTTCGCGGGGGGTTCAGACCCAGTACTTC.

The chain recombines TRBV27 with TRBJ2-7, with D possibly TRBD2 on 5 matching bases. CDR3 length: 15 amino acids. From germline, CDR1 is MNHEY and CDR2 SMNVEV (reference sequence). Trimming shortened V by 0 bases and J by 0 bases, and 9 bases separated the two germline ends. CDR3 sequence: CASSLSTGNSYEQYF. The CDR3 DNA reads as TGTGCCAGCAGTTTATCGACGGGGAACTCCTACGAGCAGTACTTC.

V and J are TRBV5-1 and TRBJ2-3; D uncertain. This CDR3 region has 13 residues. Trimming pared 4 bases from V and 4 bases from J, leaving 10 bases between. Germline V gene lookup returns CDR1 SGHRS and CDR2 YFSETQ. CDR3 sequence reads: CASSPASSDTQYF. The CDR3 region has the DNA TGCGCCAGCAGCCCAGCAAGTTCAGATACGCAGTATTTT.

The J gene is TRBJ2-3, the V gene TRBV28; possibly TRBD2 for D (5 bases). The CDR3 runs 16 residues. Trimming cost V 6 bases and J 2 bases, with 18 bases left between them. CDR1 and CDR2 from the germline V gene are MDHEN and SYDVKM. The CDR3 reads CASSSSVRELTDTQYF. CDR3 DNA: TGTGCCAGCAGCTCAAGCGTCCGGGAACTCACAGATACGCAGTATTTT.

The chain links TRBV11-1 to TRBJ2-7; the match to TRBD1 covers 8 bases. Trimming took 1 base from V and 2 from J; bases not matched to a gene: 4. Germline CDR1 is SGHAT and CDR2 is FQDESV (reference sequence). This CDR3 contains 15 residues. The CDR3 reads CASSLVGTGAYEQYF. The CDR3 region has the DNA TGTGCCAGCAGCTTAGTTGGGACAGGAGCCTACGAGCAGTACTTC.